These 6 T cell receptor beta chains originate from one sample sequenced in a study of cytomegalovirus exposure and HLA in healthy donors (dated by TCRdb to 2017 to 2019). The method behind the library was the immunoSEQ multiplex PCR assay. A mixture of 60 forward primers for TCR Vbeta segments and 13 reverse primers for TCR Jbeta segments was used in the multiplex PCR. The table was pulled from immuneACCESS by TCRdb, which kept in-frame rearrangements only. Such tables lose some clones; where checked, under half of the loss comes from unresolved V genes, and the rest has no known cause. Recorded for this sample are over 150,000 clones; about 75% of them occurred a single time. The leading ten clones occupy 7.4% of the sample. The sequencing sample was made of PBMCs. These receptors came from a male donor in good health and CMV-seropositive.

V and J are TRBV27 and TRBJ1-2; the D is unclear. This CDR3 has 15 amino acids. Deletions cut 0 bases from V and 7 bases from J, with 15 bases between. Germline V lookup: CDR1 MNHEY, CDR2 SMNVEV (reference sequence). The CDR3 bases are TGTGCCAGCAGTTTATCGATCTTCGGGGAATCTGGCTACACCTTC. Translating it yields CASSLSIFGESGYTF.

The chain is built from TRBV6-6 and TRBJ2-1, with a possible D match to TRBD2 (7 bases). Germline CDR1 and CDR2: MNHNY and SVGAGI (reference sequence). The CDR3 length is 14 residues. V was clipped by 6 bases and J by 10 bases, with 19 bases between them. This CDR3 is CASSGGLLYQEQFF. Here the CDR3 DNA reads TGTGCCAGCAGCGGGGGGCTCCTCTACCAGGAGCAGTTCTTC.

The gene calls are TRBV10-2 and TRBJ2-1, with TRBD2 matching 12 bases. Germline V gives CDR1 WSHSY, CDR2 SAAADI. This CDR3 is built from 15 residues. Trimming took 4 bases from V and 10 from J; bases not matched to a gene: 8. The CDR3 sequence is CASSGLAGGLSEQFF. DNA for the CDR3: TGCGCCAGCAGTGGGCTAGCGGGGGGGTTATCCGAGCAGTTCTTC.

V gene TRBV30 combines with J gene TRBJ2-7; 10 bases align to TRBD1. Per germline, CDR1 GTSNPN and CDR2 SVGIG (reference sequence). V dropped 3 bases and J dropped 3; count of bases not matched to a gene: 5. CDR3 length equals 14 residues. Here the CDR3 DNA reads TGTGCCTGGAGCGGACAGGGGGATATCTACGAGCAGTACTTC. Its protein is CAWSGQGDIYEQYF.

This clone was counted only a few times. This sequence joins TRBV5-6 and TRBJ2-2, with D possibly matching TRBD1 (6 bases). The CDR3 spans 15 residues. Germline V gene sequence: CDR1 SGHDT, CDR2 YYEEEE. V was trimmed by 4 bases and J by 3 bases, leaving 13 bases between them. Written as DNA, the CDR3 is TGTGCCAGCAGCCCCGACAGGCTAGACACCGGGGAGCTGTTTTTT. The encoded protein is CASSPDRLDTGELFF.

The chain uses TRBV5-1 and TRBJ1-1; D uncertain. This CDR3 spans 15 amino acids. Germline V CDR1 and CDR2: SGHRS, YFSETQ. V was trimmed by 1 base and J by 1 base, leaving 11 bases between them. The CDR3 spells CASSLSVNPNTEAFF. The CDR3 nucleotides are TGCGCCAGCAGCTTGAGCGTCAATCCGAACACTGAAGCTTTCTTT.